These 29 T cell receptor beta chains were all obtained from the same sample, sequenced in a study of spatial heterogeneity in lung cancer. The antigens for these receptors are not known. Time point specified: sample taken at primary tumor resection. Overall study findings and caveats: Counts of expanded alpha and beta TCRs within tumors tracked the tumor nonsynonymous mutation count.

MiXCR was run by TCRdb on the 5' RACE reads, yielding one entry per CDR3 protein. The repertoire holds over 1,000 distinct CDR3 sequences, with about 17% as singletons. Sample: lung tumor tissue, taken at surgery. All receptors derive from a female donor with early-stage non-small cell lung cancer.

As regards this clonotype: This beta chain is a stray sequence in a library constructed for alpha chains; its clone size is not meaningful. The chain links TRBV5-6 to TRBJ2-7; D is ambiguous. The germline V gene has CDR1 SGHDT and CDR2 YYEEEE. Trimming pared 2 bases from V and 7 bases from J, leaving 16 bases between. The CDR3 is 14 residues long. The CDR3 DNA reads TGTGCCAGCAGCTTTAAGACTCCTCCTGGGGAGCAGTACTTC. It is translated as CASSFKTPPGEQYF.

With regard to this clonotype: Because this beta chain is a stray read in a library intended to capture alpha chains, its abundance should not be given much weight. The V call is TRBV7-9, the J call TRBJ2-3, with D perhaps given as TRBD1 or TRBD2 (5 bases each). The germline V gene encodes CDR1 SEHNR and CDR2 FQNEAQ (reference sequence). Between the trimmed V and J ends, which lost 3 bases and 7 bases, there was a span of 11 bases. CDR3 size: 13 residues. CDR3 protein: CASSLPEGNTQYF. The CDR3 DNA reads as TGTGCCAGCAGCTTGCCCGAGGGGAATACGCAGTATTTT.

Concerning this clonotype itself: The size of this beta chain means little, since it is a stray read in a library made for alpha chains. This rearrangement joins TRBV27 to TRBJ2-4; TRBD1 matches 7 bases. Germline-derived CDR1 and CDR2 are MNHEY and SMNVEV (reference sequence). This CDR3 has 13 residues. The ends lost 2 bases at V and 7 bases at J; junction bases unmatched: 2. For the CDR3, the DNA is TGTGCCAGCAGTTTAAGGGGGCAGAACATTCAGTACTTC. Amino acid sequence: CASSLRGQNIQYF.

This clonotype is large within its sample. Being off target in a library aimed at alpha chains, this beta chain has a size of little meaning. The V and J genes are TRBV12-3 or TRBV12-4 and TRBJ2-1; D perhaps matches TRBD2 (8 bases). Trimming pared 6 bases from V and 8 bases from J, leaving 35 bases between. The CDR3 consists of 20 residues. CDR3 sequence: CASSPSAGRDRAGAPHEQFF. DNA of the CDR3: TGTGCCAGCAGCCCATCTGCTGGCAGGGACAGAGCGGGAGCCCCCCATGAGCAGTTCTTC.

As for this clonotype: This beta chain came through as a stray read in a library set up for alpha chains, and its size says little. The J gene is TRBJ2-1, the V gene TRBV6-5; 8 nucleotides line up with TRBD2. The CDR3 spans 16 residues. The germline V gene encodes CDR1 MNHEY and CDR2 SVGAGI. V was pared by 4 bases and J by 0 bases, with 5 bases of the junction left unmatched. The CDR3 nucleotides read TGTGCCAGCAGTTTCTACAGCGGGAGCTCCTACAATGAGCAGTTCTTC. Translation: CASSFYSGSSYNEQFF.

By sample share, this clonotype is hyperexpanded (1% or more). This beta chain represents an off-target read in a library built for alpha chains; its size is of limited meaning. The rearrangement joins TRBV20-1 to TRBJ2-3, with 8 bases that match TRBD1. CDR1 is DFQATT and CDR2 is SNEGSKA in the germline V gene (reference sequence). V shed 4 bases and J 2 bases; nucleotides not matched to a gene: 11. The CDR3 totals 16 residues. CDR3 DNA: TGCAGTGCTAAGAGCCAAAGGACAGGGTTCACAGATACGCAGTATTTT. This sequence encodes CSAKSQRTGFTDTQYF.

In its sample, this clonotype was seen a few times. Since the library was made to target alpha chains, this beta chain is a stray read and its abundance is not meaningful. This chain joins TRBV4-3 and TRBJ2-1; D is possibly TRBD1 (5 bases). CDR1 and CDR2 (germline): LGHNA, YSLEER. V lost 5 bases and J lost 0, with 14 bases in between. The CDR3 spans 16 residues. This CDR3 is CASSGQGGRSYNEQFF. The DNA of the CDR3 is TGCGCCAGCAGCGGCCAGGGCGGTCGCTCCTACAATGAGCAGTTCTTC.

For this clonotype: Because the library targeted alpha chains, this beta chain is an off-target read whose size means little. The rearrangement joins TRBV5-1 to TRBJ2-3; maybe TRBD2 (6 bases). The V gene lost 4 bases and the J gene lost 1 base, with 10 bases spanning the gap. CDR1 SGHRS and CDR2 YFSETQ come from the germline V gene. The CDR3 spans 14 residues. The CDR3 is CASSAGGGTDTQYF. CDR3 DNA: TGCGCCAGCAGCGCTGGCGGGGGCACAGATACGCAGTATTTT.

Of note for this clonotype: This beta chain is off target for a library built for alpha chains, so its abundance means little. J is TRBJ2-7 and V is TRBV27; D is ambiguous. V was shortened by 7 bases and J by 4 bases, with 8 bases between the two germline ends. The length of the CDR3 is 11 residues. From germline, CDR1 is MNHEY and CDR2 SMNVEV (reference sequence). CDR3 nucleotide sequence: TGTGCCAGCAAAAGGATGTACGAGCAGTACTTC. Its translation is CASKRMYEQYF.

On this clonotype: Found in a library prepared for alpha chains, this beta chain is an off-target read, and its abundance has little meaning. The rearrangement uses TRBV5-5 and TRBJ2-7, with TRBD2 matching over 10 bases. Germline loops: CDR1 SGHKS, CDR2 YYEKEE (reference sequence). V lost 0 bases, J lost 3 bases, and 0 bases stayed unmatched. The CDR3 is 14 amino acids. The DNA of the CDR3 is TGTGCCAGCAGCTTGGCTAGCGGGAGCTACGAGCAGTACTTC. Encoded protein: CASSLASGSYEQYF.

This clonotype is large (0.1 to 1%) within its sample. This beta chain is off target for a library built for alpha chains, so its abundance means little. J is TRBJ2-3 and V is TRBV20-1, with D unclear. CDR1 is DFQATT, CDR2 SNEGSKA, per germline (reference sequence). The V and J ends lost 0 bases and 4 bases respectively, with 11 bases between them. CDR3 length equals 14 residues. This CDR3 is CSARDPAGADTQYF. The CDR3 coding sequence is TGCAGTGCTAGAGATCCGGCCGGCGCAGATACGCAGTATTTT.

A word on this clonotype: The size of this beta chain means little, since it is a stray read in a library made for alpha chains. The V call is TRBV10-3, the J call TRBJ2-1; D unclear. The germline V gene has CDR1 ENHRY and CDR2 SYGVKD. The CDR3 sequence is 15 residues long. V was cut by 0 bases and J by 6 bases, with 12 bases left in between. CDR3 sequence reads: CAISESGVMGNEQFF. CDR3 DNA: TGTGCCATCAGTGAGTCTGGGGTTATGGGCAATGAGCAGTTCTTC.

By share of the sample, this clonotype is large (0.1 to 1%). The size of this beta chain means little, since it is a stray read in a library made for alpha chains. V usage is TRBV5-1 and J usage is TRBJ2-2, with 7 nucleotides matching TRBD1. This CDR3 comprises 16 residues. V gave up 2 bases and J gave up 0 bases; unmatched junction bases: 4. CDR1 is SGHRS and CDR2 is YFSETQ in the germline V gene. Written as DNA, the CDR3 is TGCGCCAGCAGCTTACAGGGACAGACGAACACCGGGGAGCTGTTTTTT. Protein sequence: CASSLQGQTNTGELFF. The complete variable domain, with remaining parts taken from reference TRBV5-1 and TRBJ2-2, reads KAGVTQTPRYLIKTRGQQVTLSCSPISGHRSVSWYQQTPGQGLQFLFEYFSETQRNKGNFPGRFSGRQFSNSRSEMNVSTLELGDSALYLCASSLQGQTNTGELFFGEGSRLTVL.

This clonotype is deemed large (0.1 to 1%). Little can be read into the size of this beta chain, an off-target read in a library designed for alpha chains. The chain is built from TRBV14 and TRBJ2-3; D may be TRBD2 (6 bases). V was trimmed by 1 base and J by 0 bases, leaving 17 bases between them. Germline-derived CDR1 and CDR2 are SGHDN and FVKESK. The CDR3 has 18 amino acids. CDR3 amino acids: CASSQAVSGLSSTDTQYF. DNA of the CDR3: TGTGCCAGCAGCCAAGCGGTCAGCGGACTATCTAGCACAGATACGCAGTATTTT.

Only a few counts were recorded for this clonotype. This beta chain slipped into a library made for alpha chains as a stray read, so its size is not meaningful. The chain has TRBV5-4 and TRBJ2-3; D is ambiguous. V dropped 2 bases and J dropped 3 bases, with 10 bases sitting between them. Germline V CDR1 and CDR2: SGHNT, YYREEE (reference sequence). This CDR3 is 14 amino acids long. The CDR3 sequence is CASSLRKPTDTQYF. The CDR3 DNA reads TGTGCCAGCAGCTTACGGAAACCTACAGATACGCAGTATTTT.

A remark on this clonotype: This beta chain represents an off-target read in a library built for alpha chains; its size is of limited meaning. The chain employs TRBV6-5 and TRBJ2-3; D possibly corresponds to TRBD2 (6 bases). Germline-derived CDR1 and CDR2 are MNHEY and SVGAGI. The V end lost 2 bases, the J end lost 4 bases, and 13 bases lay between the germline ends. This CDR3 contains 15 residues. The CDR3 nucleotides are TGTGCCAGCAGTTACCAGCCGTCTAGCGCAGATACGCAGTATTTT. Protein: CASSYQPSSADTQYF.

This clonotype was found a few times. A library made for alpha chains picked up this beta chain off target, so its size means little. This rearrangement joins TRBV7-9 to TRBJ2-3; 7 bases align to TRBD1. The germline V gene encodes CDR1 SEHNR and CDR2 FQNEAQ (reference sequence). The CDR3 is 16 residues long. J lost 6 bases, V lost 2 bases, and 11 bases had no gene match. This CDR3 is CASSLTGQISRDTQYF. The CDR3 DNA sequence: TGTGCCAGCAGCTTAACGGGACAGATTTCTCGGGATACGCAGTATTTT.

A word on this clonotype: As an off-target read in a library built for alpha chains, this beta chain has a frequency of little significance. This chain joins TRBV20-1 and TRBJ2-1, with TRBD2 as a possible D gene (6 bases). Germline CDR1 and CDR2: DFQATT and SNEGSKA (reference sequence). Trimming took off 3 bases at V and 3 bases at J, with 12 bases between the two ends. The length of the CDR3 is 14 residues. The CDR3 spells CSARGGGNYNEQFF. DNA for the CDR3: TGCAGTGCTAGGGGAGGCGGGAACTACAATGAGCAGTTCTTC.

This clonotype is labeled as medium-sized. One junction end disagrees with the germline gene, perhaps due to a read error. This beta chain slipped into a library made for alpha chains as a stray read, so its size is not meaningful. The chain employs TRBV4-3 and TRBJ2-7; D not resolved. The CDR3 consists of 12 residues. Germline loops: CDR1 LGHNA, CDR2 YSLEER. The CDR3 nucleotides read TGCGCCAGCAGCCAAGATCGAGGTGTACCCTTCTTC. This sequence encodes CASSQDRGVPFF.

By share, this clonotype ranks as medium-sized. Since the library was made to target alpha chains, this beta chain is a stray read and its abundance is not meaningful. V gene TRBV28 combines with J gene TRBJ2-4; D gene uncertain. CDR3 length equals 13 residues. The V and J ends lost 7 bases and 5 bases respectively, with 12 bases between them. The germline gives CDR1 MDHEN, CDR2 SYDVKM. CDR3: CASTLNAQNIQYF. In DNA form, the CDR3 reads TGTGCCAGCACCCTCAACGCCCAAAACATTCAGTACTTC. Based on the CDR3 plus reference TRBV28 and TRBJ2-4, the full variable domain is DVKVTQSSRYLVKRTGEKVFLECVQDMDHENMFWYRQDPGLGLRLIYFSYDVKMKEKGDIPEGYSVSREKKERFSLILESASTNQTSMYLCASTLNAQNIQYFGAGTRLSVL.

On this clonotype itself: Found in a library prepared for alpha chains, this beta chain is an off-target read, and its abundance has little meaning. J is TRBJ2-1 and V is TRBV5-1; 7 bases line up with TRBD2. J gave up 6 bases and V 3 bases, and 3 bases lay outside the gene matches. The CDR3 spans 13 residues. CDR1 and CDR2 from the germline V gene are SGHRS and YFSETQ. The CDR3 loop is CASSSGGINEQFF. DNA of the CDR3: TGCGCCAGCAGCTCGGGAGGAATCAATGAGCAGTTCTTC.

This clonotype was picked up a small number of times. As an off-target read in a library built for alpha chains, this beta chain has a frequency of little significance. The V call is TRBV30, the J call TRBJ2-7, with 10 bases lining up with TRBD2. This CDR3 comprises 17 residues. Trimming removed 0 bases from V and 6 bases from J; junction bases left unmatched: 14. CDR1 and CDR2 (germline): GTSNPN, SVGIG (reference sequence). CDR3 in amino acids: CAWSVGKLAGLRREQYF. CDR3 DNA sequence: TGTGCCTGGAGTGTAGGTAAACTAGCGGGACTACGACGCGAGCAGTACTTC.

Relative to its sample, this clonotype is large. This beta chain is an unintended read in a library built for alpha chains; its size means little. V is TRBV7-6 and J is TRBJ2-2; D is uncertain. CDR3 length: 12 residues. Trimming took off 6 bases at V and 6 bases at J, with 8 bases between the two ends. Germline V gene sequence: CDR1 SGHVS, CDR2 FNYEAQ. The CDR3 reads CASSPDAGELFF. The CDR3 DNA reads as TGTGCCAGCAGTCCCGATGCCGGGGAGCTGTTTTTT.

This clonotype is deemed large (0.1 to 1%). The library was built for alpha chains, so this beta chain is an off-target read and its size means little. The V and J genes are TRBV20-1 and TRBJ2-7; D not certain. The CDR3 spans 13 residues. V lost 3 bases and J lost 1, with 10 bases in between. Germline CDR1 is DFQATT and CDR2 is SNEGSKA (reference sequence). The CDR3 loop reads CSASFADSYEQYF. The CDR3 nucleotides are TGCAGTGCTAGTTTTGCAGATTCCTACGAGCAGTACTTC.

Comments on this clonotype: Little can be read into the size of this beta chain, an off-target read in a library designed for alpha chains. The CDR3, as DNA: TGTGCCACCAGCAGAGATCGGGCAGGGGGGCACGAGCAGTACTTC. This sequence encodes CATSRDRAGGHEQYF. The chain joins TRBV15 to TRBJ2-7, with D tentatively TRBD1 (7 bases). Germline V gene sequence: CDR1 LNHNV, CDR2 YYDKDF (reference sequence). With 0 bases removed from V and 5 bases from J, the gap between germline ends came to 14 bases. The CDR3 is 15 residues long. Based on the CDR3 plus reference TRBV15 and TRBJ2-7, the full variable domain is DAMVIQNPRYQVTQFGKPVTLSCSQTLNHNVMYWYQQKSSQAPKLLFHYYDKDFNNEADTPDNFQSRRPNTSFCFLDIRSPGLGDTAMYLCATSRDRAGGHEQYFGPGTRLTVT.

Concerning this clonotype itself: This beta chain is a stray sequence in a library constructed for alpha chains; its clone size is not meaningful. The J gene is TRBJ2-3, the V gene TRBV7-9, with D unresolved. There are 13 residues in the CDR3. In germline, CDR1 is SEHNR, CDR2 FQNEAQ (reference sequence). Between the trimmed V and J ends, which lost 2 bases and 4 bases, there was a span of 7 bases. This CDR3 reads CASSLTGSDTQYF. The CDR3 DNA follows: TGTGCCAGCAGCTTAACGGGTTCAGATACGCAGTATTTT. The entire variable domain, with the rest obtained from reference TRBV7-9 and TRBJ2-3, is as follows: DTGVSQNPRHKITKRGQNVTFRCDPISEHNRLYWYRQTLGQGPEFLTYFQNEAQLEKSRLLSDRFSAERPKGSFSTLEIQRTEQGDSAMYLCASSLTGSDTQYFGPGTRLTVL.

By sample fraction, this clonotype is large. In a library made to pick up alpha chains, this beta chain is a stray read with a size that means little. DNA of the CDR3: TGTGCCAGCAGCTCCGAATCGCTCTATGGCTACACCTTC. It translates to CASSSESLYGYTF. V gene TRBV7-9 combines with J gene TRBJ1-2; D uncertain. CDR3 length: 13 residues. The V gene lost 4 bases and the J gene lost 4 bases, with 10 bases spanning the gap. CDR1 and CDR2 (germline): SEHNR, FQNEAQ (reference sequence).

By share, this clonotype ranks as large. A library prepared for alpha chains yielded this beta chain as an off-target read; its size is of little meaning. This chain joins TRBV18 and TRBJ2-1; 8 bases are shared with TRBD2. Germline V gene sequence: CDR1 KGHSH, CDR2 LQKENI. The CDR3 spans 14 residues. J lost 1 base, V lost 6 bases, and 2 bases had no gene match. CDR3 sequence: CASSGGRSYNEQFF. As DNA, the CDR3 is TGTGCCAGCTCGGGCGGGAGGTCCTACAATGAGCAGTTCTTC.

This clonotype has more than one count but fewer than ten. In a library made to pick up alpha chains, this beta chain is a stray read with a size that means little. J is TRBJ2-7 and V is TRBV29-1; 11 positions agree with TRBD2. The V and J ends lost 7 bases and 4 bases, in that order; junction bases with no gene match: 3. Per the germline V gene, CDR1 is SQVTM and CDR2 is ANQGSEA. This CDR3 is 12 amino acids long. CDR3 region: CSARLAGYEQYF. CDR3 nucleotide sequence: TGCAGCGCGAGACTAGCGGGGTACGAGCAGTACTTC.